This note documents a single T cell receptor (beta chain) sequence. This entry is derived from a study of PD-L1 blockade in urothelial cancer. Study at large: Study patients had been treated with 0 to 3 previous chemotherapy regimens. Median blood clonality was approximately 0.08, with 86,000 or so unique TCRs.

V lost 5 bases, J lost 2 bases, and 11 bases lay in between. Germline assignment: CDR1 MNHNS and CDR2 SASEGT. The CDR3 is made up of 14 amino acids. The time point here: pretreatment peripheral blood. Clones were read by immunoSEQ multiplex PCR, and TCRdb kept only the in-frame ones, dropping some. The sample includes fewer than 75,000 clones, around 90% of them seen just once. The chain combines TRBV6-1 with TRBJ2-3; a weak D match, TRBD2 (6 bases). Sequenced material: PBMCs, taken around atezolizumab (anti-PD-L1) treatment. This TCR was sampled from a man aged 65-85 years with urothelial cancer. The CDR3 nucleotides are TGTGCCAGCAGTCCGGACTACCACACAGATACGCAGTATTTT. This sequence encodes CASSPDYHTDTQYF.